The rows below give T cell receptor beta chains drawn from one sample of a study of OX40 agonist ivuxolimab in advanced cancers. Assay used: immunoSEQ multiplex PCR; TCRdb lists only in-frame clones, some missing. This sample yields tens of thousands of clones, of which 92% are seen a single time; approximately 8% belongs to the top ten. Sequenced material: CD4+ or CD8+ T cells sorted from blood, taken in a trial of the OX40 agonist ivuxolimab. The receptors were sampled from an adult with an advanced solid tumor such as melanoma, head and neck, liver or kidney cancer. Each CDR3 is given with its conserved first and last residue. Fields, in order: D gene, clone size, V gene, J gene, CDR3 DNA, CDR3 protein. A D gene is named only where the DNA matches it firmly. Size values are once, few and many counts, or a class for expanded clones, and some rows have none.

TRBD1	once	TRBV2	TRBJ1-1	TGTGCCAGCAGGGAAAAACGACAGGGGCGTACTGAAGCTTTCTTT	CASREKRQGRTEAFF
.	.	TRBV27	TRBJ1-2	TGTGCCAGCAGAGGGGCATTGGGAGGCTACACCTTC	CASRGALGGYTF
.	.	TRBV6-5	TRBJ1-1	TGTGCCAGTAACAGGGAATTGGGCACTGAAGCTTTCTTT	CASNRELGTEAFF
.	.	TRBV9	TRBJ1-2	TGTGCCAGCAGCGGTATCGGGACGGTCTATGGCTACACCTTC	CASSGIGTVYGYTF
TRBD2	.	TRBV5-4	TRBJ2-5	TGTGCCAGCAGCAGGGGCACTAGCGGGCAAGAGACCCAGTACTTC	CASSRGTSGQETQYF
.	once	TRBV27	TRBJ1-1	TGTGCCAGCAGTTTCGGGACAAGTGAAGCTTTCTTT	CASSFGTSEAFF
TRBD1	.	TRBV9	TRBJ1-5	TGTGCCAGCAGCGGACAGGGAGCGAACAATCAGCCCCAGCATTTT	CASSGQGANNQPQHF
.	.	TRBV7-9	TRBJ1-1	TGTGCCAGCAGCTTAGCCGGGAACACTGAAGCTTTCTTT	CASSLAGNTEAFF
.	once	TRBV13	TRBJ2-5	TGTGCCAGCAGCTTAGGGGCTGAAGAGACCCAGTACTTC	CASSLGAEETQYF
.	.	TRBV19	TRBJ1-1	TGTGCCAGTAGTCTTGGGACACCTGAAGCTTTCTTT	CASSLGTPEAFF
.	.	TRBV14	TRBJ2-1	TGTGCCAGCAGCCAAGAAGGGACACCCGGACCTTACAATGAGCAGTTCTTC	CASSQEGTPGPYNEQFF
TRBD2	.	TRBV11-2	TRBJ2-1	TGTGCCAGCAGCCGACCCGGGGTAGCGGGGGTTAGTGAGCAGTTCTTC	CASSRPGVAGVSEQFF
.	.	TRBV5-6	TRBJ1-6	TGTGCCAGCAGCTTGGCCGCAAATAATTCACCCCTCCACTTT	CASSLAANNSPLHF
.	.	TRBV7-9	TRBJ1-5	TGTGCCAGCAGCCCTCTGGTTGAGGGGGATCAGCCCCAGCATTTT	CASSPLVEGDQPQHF
.	.	TRBV6-5	TRBJ2-7	TGTGCCAGCAGTTACTCCGTGGGCCGAGGGATATACGAGCAGTACTTC	CASSYSVGRGIYEQYF
.	.	TRBV7-6	TRBJ1-6	TGTGCCAGCAGCGTGGGGACGAGGGGTTCACCCCTCCACTTT	CASSVGTRGSPLHF
TRBD1	.	TRBV14	TRBJ1-6	TGTGCCAGCAGCTACGGGACAGGGGGCTCACCCCTCCACTTT	CASSYGTGGSPLHF
.	.	TRBV13	TRBJ2-1	TGTGCCAGCTCCCCACTAGGCAATGAGCAGTTCTTC	CASSPLGNEQFF
TRBD1	.	TRBV7-6	TRBJ2-7	TGTGCCAGCAGCCCCTGGGCTACAGGGGGGCACGAGCAGTACTTC	CASSPWATGGHEQYF
.	.	TRBV29-1	TRBJ1-3	TGCAGTACTCTGGACTCGTCGCGAGGAAACACCATATATTTT	CSTLDSSRGNTIYF
.	.	TRBV25-1	TRBJ1-1	TGTGCCAGCAGTTCAGGGTGGAACACTGAAGCTTTCTTT	CASSSGWNTEAFF
.	.	TRBV29-1	TRBJ1-2	TGCAGCGTTGCCGGGTATGGCTACACCTTC	CSVAGYGYTF
.	.	TRBV7-3	TRBJ2-3	TGTGCCAGCAGCTTACGCGGGGTCGACGGACGCACAGATACGCAGTATTTT	CASSLRGVDGRTDTQYF
TRBD2	.	TRBV7-8	TRBJ2-1	TGTGCCAGCAGCCCCCCGAGCGGGGATGAGCAGTTCTTC	CASSPPSGDEQFF
.	.	TRBV15	TRBJ1-1	TGTGCCACCAGCACAGGCCTGAACACTGAAGCTTTCTTT	CATSTGLNTEAFF
TRBD1	.	TRBV27	TRBJ1-1	TGTGCCAGCAGTTTACTGACAGGGTACACTGAAGCTTTCTTT	CASSLLTGYTEAFF
.	.	TRBV19	TRBJ2-7	TGTGCCAGTAGTATGGGGACCGAAACCTACGAGCAGTACTTC	CASSMGTETYEQYF
TRBD2	.	TRBV11-2	TRBJ2-5	TGTGCCAGCAGCTTACATCTAGCGGGGGGGGAATCAGAAGAGACCCAGTACTTC	CASSLHLAGGESEETQYF